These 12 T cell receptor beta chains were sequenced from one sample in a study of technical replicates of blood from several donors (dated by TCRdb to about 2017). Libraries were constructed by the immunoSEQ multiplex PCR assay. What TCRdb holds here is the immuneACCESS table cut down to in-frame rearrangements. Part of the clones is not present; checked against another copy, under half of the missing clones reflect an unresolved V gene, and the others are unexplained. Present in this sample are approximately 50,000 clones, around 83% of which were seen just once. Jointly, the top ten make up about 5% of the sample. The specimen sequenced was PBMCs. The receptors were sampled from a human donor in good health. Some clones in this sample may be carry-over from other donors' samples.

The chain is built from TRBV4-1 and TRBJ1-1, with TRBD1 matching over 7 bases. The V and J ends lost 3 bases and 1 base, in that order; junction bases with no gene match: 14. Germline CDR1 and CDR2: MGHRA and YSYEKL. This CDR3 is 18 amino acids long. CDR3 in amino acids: CASSQATGERATNTEAFF. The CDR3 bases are TGCGCCAGCAGCCAGGCCACAGGGGAGCGGGCTACGAACACTGAAGCTTTCTTT.

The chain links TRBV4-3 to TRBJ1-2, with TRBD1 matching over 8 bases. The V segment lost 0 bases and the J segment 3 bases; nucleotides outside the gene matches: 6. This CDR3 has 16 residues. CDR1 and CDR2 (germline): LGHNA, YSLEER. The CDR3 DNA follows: TGCGCCAGCAGCCAAGATTTAAACAGGGGGGACTATGGCTACACCTTC. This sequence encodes CASSQDLNRGDYGYTF.

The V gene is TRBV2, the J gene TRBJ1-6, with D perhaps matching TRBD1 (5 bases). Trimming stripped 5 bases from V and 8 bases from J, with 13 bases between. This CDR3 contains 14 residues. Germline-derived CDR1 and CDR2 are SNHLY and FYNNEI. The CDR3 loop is CASSQGLSYSPLHF. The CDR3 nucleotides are TGTGCCAGCAGTCAGGGCCTTTCGTATTCACCCCTCCACTTT.

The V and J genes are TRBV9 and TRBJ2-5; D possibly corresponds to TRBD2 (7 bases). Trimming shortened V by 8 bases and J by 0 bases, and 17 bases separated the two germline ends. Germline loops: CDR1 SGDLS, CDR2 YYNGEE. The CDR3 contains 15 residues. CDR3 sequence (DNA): TGTGCCAGTTCCCTGGGCGGGGGCTACCAAGAGACCCAGTACTTC. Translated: CASSLGGGYQETQYF.

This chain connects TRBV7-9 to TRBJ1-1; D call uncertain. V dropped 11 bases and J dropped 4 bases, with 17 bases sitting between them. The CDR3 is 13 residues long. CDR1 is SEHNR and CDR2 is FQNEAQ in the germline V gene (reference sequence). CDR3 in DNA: TGTGCCGCGGGCAGGCTCGAGGGCACTGAAGCTTTCTTT. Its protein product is CAAGRLEGTEAFF.

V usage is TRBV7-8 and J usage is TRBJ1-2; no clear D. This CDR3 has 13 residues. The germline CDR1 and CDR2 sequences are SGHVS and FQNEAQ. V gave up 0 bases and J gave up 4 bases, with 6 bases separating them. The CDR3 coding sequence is TGTGCCAGCAGCTTAGCAGCGTTCTATGGCTACACCTTC. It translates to CASSLAAFYGYTF.

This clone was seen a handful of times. This chain's CDR3 is CASSLIIGSEAFF. Here the CDR3 DNA reads TGTGCCAGCAGCTTAATTATCGGGAGTGAAGCTTTCTTT. This chain uses TRBV7-3 with TRBJ1-1; D is uncertain. The length of the CDR3 is 13 residues. The ends were cut back, 1 base at V and 7 bases at J, with 10 bases in the middle. Germline CDR1 is SGHTA and CDR2 is FQGTGA. Looking up the rest from reference TRBV7-3 and TRBJ1-1 gives the full variable domain: GAGVSQTPSNKVTEKGKYVELRCDPISGHTALYWYRQSLGQGPEFLIYFQGTGAADDSGLPNDRFFAVRPEGSVSTLKIQRTERGDSAVYLCASSLIIGSEAFFGQGTRLTVV.

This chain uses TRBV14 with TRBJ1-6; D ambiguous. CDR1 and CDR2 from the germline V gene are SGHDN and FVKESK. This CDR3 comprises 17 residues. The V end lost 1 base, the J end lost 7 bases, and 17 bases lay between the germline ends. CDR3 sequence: CASSQGVRGGINSPLHF. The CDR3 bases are TGTGCCAGCAGCCAAGGAGTTCGGGGAGGAATCAATTCACCCCTCCACTTT.

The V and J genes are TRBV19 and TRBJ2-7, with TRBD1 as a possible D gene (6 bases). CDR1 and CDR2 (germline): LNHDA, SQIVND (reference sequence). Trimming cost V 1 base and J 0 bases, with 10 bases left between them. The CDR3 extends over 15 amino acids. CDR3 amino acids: CASSIGGGSSYEQYF. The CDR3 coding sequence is TGTGCCAGTAGTATAGGTGGGGGCAGCTCCTACGAGCAGTACTTC.

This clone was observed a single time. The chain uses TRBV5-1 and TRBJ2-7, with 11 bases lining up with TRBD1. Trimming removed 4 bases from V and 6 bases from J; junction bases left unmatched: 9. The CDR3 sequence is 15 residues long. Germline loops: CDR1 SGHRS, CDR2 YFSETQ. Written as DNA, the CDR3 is TGCGCCAGCAGCGCATCCGGGACAGGGGGAGCCGAGCAGTACTTC. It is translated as CASSASGTGGAEQYF.

CDR3 nucleotide sequence: TGTGCCAGCAGCAACACGGCGGGGTCAGAGACCCAGTACTTC. Residues: CASSNTAGSETQYF. The chain is built from TRBV5-6 and TRBJ2-5; D might be TRBD2 (6 bases). In germline, CDR1 is SGHDT, CDR2 YYEEEE. V shed 4 bases and J shed 4 bases, with 14 bases lying between them. The CDR3 is 14 residues long.

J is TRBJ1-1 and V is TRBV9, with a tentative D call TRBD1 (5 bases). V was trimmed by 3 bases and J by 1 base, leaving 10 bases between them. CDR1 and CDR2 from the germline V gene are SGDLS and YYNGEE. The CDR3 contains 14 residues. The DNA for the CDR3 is TGTGCCAGCAGCGAGGGGCTCCAGAACACTGAAGCTTTCTTT. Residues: CASSEGLQNTEAFF.